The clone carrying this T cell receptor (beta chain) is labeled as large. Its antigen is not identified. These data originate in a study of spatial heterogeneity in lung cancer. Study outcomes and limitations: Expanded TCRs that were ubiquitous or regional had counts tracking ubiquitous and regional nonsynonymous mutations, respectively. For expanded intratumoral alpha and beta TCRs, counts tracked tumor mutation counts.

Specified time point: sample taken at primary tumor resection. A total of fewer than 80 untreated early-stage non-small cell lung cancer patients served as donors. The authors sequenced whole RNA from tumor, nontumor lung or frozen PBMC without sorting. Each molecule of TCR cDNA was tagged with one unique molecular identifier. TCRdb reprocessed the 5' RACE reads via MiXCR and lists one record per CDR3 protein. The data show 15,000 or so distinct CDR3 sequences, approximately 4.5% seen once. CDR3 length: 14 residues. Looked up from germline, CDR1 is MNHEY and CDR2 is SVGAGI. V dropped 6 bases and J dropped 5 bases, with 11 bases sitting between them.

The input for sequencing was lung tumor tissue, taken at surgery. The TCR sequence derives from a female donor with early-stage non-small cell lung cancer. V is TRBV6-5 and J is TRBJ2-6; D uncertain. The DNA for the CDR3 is TGTGCCAGCAGCCCCACCGGTTGGGCCAACGTCCTGACTTTC. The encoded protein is CASSPTGWANVLTF.